The 21 T cell receptor beta chains in this list originate from one sample, sequenced in a study of monozygotic twins with inflammatory bowel disease. TCRdb processed the 5' RACE reads again and assigns one entry to each CDR3 protein, with no DNA. The sample data list approximately 150,000 distinct CDR3 sequences. The sample consisted of blood. These receptor sequences come from a human donor with ulcerative colitis or Crohn's disease, or a healthy co-twin of an affected twin (not recorded which).

The rearrangement uses TRBV20-1 and TRBJ2-5; there is no DNA to check the TCRdb D call of TRBD1. The CDR3 sequence is 14 residues long. In germline, CDR1 is DFQATT, CDR2 SNEGSKA (reference sequence). The CDR3 region is CSATSDRVQETQYF.

CDR3 residues: CASRWENTEAFF. The rearrangement links TRBV5-1 to TRBJ1-1. The CDR3 has 12 amino acids. Germline lookup yields CDR1 SGHRS and CDR2 YFSETQ.

The chain employs TRBV5-1 and TRBJ2-1; absent DNA, TCRdb's TRBD2 call cannot be checked. The CDR3 is made up of 16 amino acids. Germline values: CDR1 SGHRS, CDR2 YFSETQ. CDR3 in amino acids: CASSLAAGGTYNEQFF. Full variable domain (missing parts from reference TRBV5-1 and TRBJ2-1): KAGVTQTPRYLIKTRGQQVTLSCSPISGHRSVSWYQQTPGQGLQFLFEYFSETQRNKGNFPGRFSGRQFSNSRSEMNVSTLELGDSALYLCASSLAAGGTYNEQFFGPGTRLTVL.

The CDR3 here is CATHDSQETQYF. The J gene is TRBJ2-5, the V gene TRBV7-2; TCRdb designates TRBD1, a call that cannot be tested without DNA. The V gene's germline CDR1 is SGHTA and CDR2 FQGNSA. This CDR3 spans 12 amino acids.

The rearrangement links TRBV24-1 to TRBJ1-2. This CDR3 has 17 amino acids. Germline values: CDR1 KGHDR, CDR2 SFDVKD. The CDR3 loop is CATSEPLPGTSNYGYTF.

The chain uses TRBV20-1 and TRBJ2-2; TCRdb outputs TRBD1, but without DNA this stays unchecked. CDR1 DFQATT and CDR2 SNEGSKA come from the germline V gene (reference sequence). CDR3 length: 16 amino acids. This CDR3 is CSARVFGNANTGELFF.

The chain has TRBV7-6 and TRBJ2-7; TCRdb's D gene call, TRBD1, goes unchecked for lack of DNA. The CDR3 runs 17 residues. The germline V gene has CDR1 SGHVS and CDR2 FNYEAQ. CDR3 region: CASSLGGRGGSSYEQYF.

This rearrangement joins TRBV6-1 to TRBJ1-2; the D gene TCRdb calls, TRBD1, cannot be checked with no DNA. Germline assignment: CDR1 MNHNS and CDR2 SASEGT. The CDR3 covers 14 residues. CDR3 protein: CASTGRGKLYGYTF.

The rearrangement links TRBV2 to TRBJ2-1; TCRdb's assignment of TRBD2 cannot be checked, as there is no DNA. Looked up from germline, CDR1 is SNHLY and CDR2 is FYNNEI. The CDR3 runs to 15 residues. The CDR3 protein is CASSLAGANWDEQFF.

The gene calls are TRBV12-3 or TRBV12-4 and TRBJ1-4; TCRdb lists TRBD1, though no DNA is available to test this call. The CDR3 covers 14 residues. The chain's CDR3 is CASSLARVGEKLFF.

CDR3 sequence reads: CASSEKGINTGELFF. The J gene is TRBJ2-2, the V gene TRBV25-1. Germline V gene data show CDR1 as MGHDK and CDR2 as SYGVNS. This CDR3 is built from 15 residues.

The genes are TRBV2 and TRBJ1-6; TCRdb's assignment of TRBD1 cannot be checked, as there is no DNA. This CDR3 is 13 amino acids long. The germline V gene has CDR1 SNHLY and CDR2 FYNNEI. The CDR3 here is CATNDRRGSPLHF.

This chain connects TRBV27 to TRBJ1-1; TCRdb designates TRBD1, a call that cannot be tested without DNA. CDR3 length: 16 residues. Germline V CDR1 and CDR2: MNHEY, SMNVEV (reference sequence). CDR3 region: CASSPRTGGKHTEAFF.

This chain joins TRBV6-5 and TRBJ2-2; TCRdb outputs TRBD2, but without DNA this stays unchecked. Germline assignment: CDR1 MNHEY and CDR2 SVGAGI. This CDR3 has 19 amino acids. The CDR3 sequence is CASSLLPPLSGSSTGELFF.

The V gene is TRBV7-9, the J gene TRBJ2-1; TCRdb names TRBD1, which stays unverified in the absence of DNA. Germline V gives CDR1 SEHNR, CDR2 FQNEAQ (reference sequence). The CDR3 is 15 residues long. CDR3 sequence: CASSFSQLPADEQFF.

The gene calls are TRBV20-1 and TRBJ2-3; lacking DNA, the TRBD2 call made by TCRdb goes unchecked. The CDR3 consists of 17 residues. Germline-derived CDR1 and CDR2 are DFQATT and SNEGSKA (reference sequence). CDR3 protein: CSRRPSGREEVTDTQYF.

The chain recombines TRBV20-1 with TRBJ1-6; TCRdb outputs TRBD1, but without DNA this stays unchecked. Germline assignment: CDR1 DFQATT and CDR2 SNEGSKA (reference sequence). The CDR3 runs 15 residues. The CDR3 sequence is CSARGQISYNSPLHF.

The chain joins TRBV7-3 to TRBJ1-4. The V gene's germline CDR1 is SGHTA and CDR2 FQGTGA. The CDR3 loop spans 16 amino acids. The CDR3 loop reads CASSLIPQGNNEKLFF.

V is TRBV5-1 and J is TRBJ2-5; TCRdb's D call, TRBD1, is unchecked because there is no DNA. Germline V gene data show CDR1 as SGHRS and CDR2 as YFSETQ. This CDR3 is 14 amino acids long. This CDR3 reads CASSAGQVKETQYF.

The chain has TRBV5-1 and TRBJ2-3; TCRdb reports TRBD2, a call that lacks DNA to check it against. This CDR3 is built from 14 residues. Germline assignment: CDR1 SGHRS and CDR2 YFSETQ. The CDR3 region is CASSLGGIGDTQYF.

The J gene is TRBJ2-7, the V gene TRBV20-1; the D call from TCRdb, TRBD1, cannot be confirmed without DNA. The germline V gene encodes CDR1 DFQATT and CDR2 SNEGSKA (reference sequence). This CDR3 is built from 14 residues. The chain's CDR3 is CSAGTRDSTYEQYF.